The rows below give T cell receptor beta chains drawn from one sample of a study of shared clonotypes between healthy human individuals. TCRdb's table, derived via immunoSEQ multiplex PCR, lists solely in-frame clones and lacks some. The table lists some 2,500,000 clones, 80% to 95% of them singletons. The source material was naive CD4+ T cells from PBMCs. These receptors originate from a man younger than 35 in good health. Some clones in this sample may be carry-over from other donors' samples. CDR3s include the opening cysteine and the closing phenylalanine or tryptophan.

>TRBJ2-1|TRBV6-5
CASSYSLGSSYNEQFF
>TRBJ1-1|TRBV6-1
CVGGRPANTEAFF
>TRBJ2-7|TRBV6-5
CASRSVDSYEQYF
>TRBJ2-4|TRBV30
CAWNPRLAGAITAKNIQYF
>TRBJ1-2|TRBV5-6
CASSPTRGTHYGYTF
>TRBJ2-2|TRBV27
CASSLRPVRLTGELFF
>TRBJ1-2|TRBV9
CASSAYSGGYTF
>TRBJ1-4|TRBV5-5
CASSQTGTNEKLFF
>TRBJ1-4|TRBV5-1
CASRPRQGTNEKLFF
>TRBJ1-5|TRBV5-6
CASSSAGQVHSNQPQHF
>TRBJ2-1|TRBV28
CASSYLAGEGYNEQFF
>TRBJ1-3|TRBV7-2
CASSQERGTPTSGNTIYF
>TRBJ1-3|TRBV11-2
CASSTFRDREGTIYF
>TRBJ2-3|TRBV11-3
CASSLKQGADTQYF
>TRBJ1-5|TRBV5-4
CASSGDINQPQHF
>TRBJ1-4|TRBV6-5
CASSYSLSGNEKLFF
>TRBJ2-7|TRBV11-3
CASSLAENYEQYF
>TRBJ2-2|TRBV11-2
CASSLGPGLAGEGTGELFF
>TRBJ2-5|TRBV30
CAWSPRTGRQYF
>TRBJ2-1|TRBV19
CASRGGWRSSYNEQFF
>TRBJ2-5|TRBV7-3
CASSLGGREETQYF
>TRBJ2-5|TRBV27
CASSSELGTEETQYF
>TRBJ2-3|TRBV5-1
CASSLRLAGDTQYF
>TRBJ1-4|TRBV2
CASSSTGINEKLFF